A selection of T cell receptor beta chains follows, all from one sample in a study of cytotoxic CD8 clonotypes in ibrutinib-treated CLL. Profiling relied on immunoSEQ multiplex PCR, and the TCRdb table lists in-frame clones only, not all of them. The sample yields roughly 170,000 clones, approximately 80% seen once. This specimen consisted of PBMCs, obtained after 24 months of ibrutinib treatment. The receptor source for this set is a human donor with chronic lymphocytic leukemia. CDR3s leave out the opening cysteine and the closing phenylalanine or tryptophan. A D gene is named only where the DNA matches it firmly. For some rows the clone size is stated as once, few or many, or as a class when expanded; others skip it.

>NA|TRBV7-2|TRBJ1-5|NA
ASSLWGDQPQH
>NA|TRBV5-1|TRBJ1-4|once
ASSLAATNEKLF
>NA|TRBV7-2|TRBJ2-1|NA
ASSPSGKGYNEQF
>TRBD1|TRBV4-2|TRBJ1-2|few
ASSQESTGQYGYT
>TRBD2|TRBV18|TRBJ2-1|NA
ASSPGLAGVTEQF
>TRBD2|TRBV5-1|TRBJ2-5|NA
ASRRDGGVETQY
>TRBD2|TRBV6-5|TRBJ2-7|NA
ASSYSAGTSYEQY
>NA|TRBV2|TRBJ1-4|NA
ASSSGVYEKLF
>NA|TRBV10-1|TRBJ1-2|NA
ASSGPGGYGYT
>TRBD1|TRBV6-1|TRBJ1-3|NA
ASSTTGGDNTIY
>NA|TRBV5-6|TRBJ1-2|NA
ASSLRGNYGYT
>TRBD1|TRBV15|TRBJ1-5|NA
ATSRDSLGQGWGRNQPQH
>TRBD2|TRBV6-6|TRBJ2-1|once
ASSPRTSGNEQF